The entry below describes one TCR beta chain. Profiling relied on immunoSEQ multiplex PCR, and the TCRdb table lists in-frame clones only, not all of them. The sample shows around 140,000 clones, around 92% of them seen only once. This sample stems from a study of T cell responses to AZD1222 COVID-19 vaccine. Trimming removed 8 bases from V and 4 bases from J, with 8 bases in between. CDR1 is MNHEY and CDR2 is SMNVEV in the germline V gene (reference sequence). CDR3 size: 12 residues. The source is an adult who received the AZD1222 COVID-19 vaccine. This specimen was peripheral blood, taken 28 days after the second AZD1222 dose. This chain links TRBV27 with TRBJ1-4; D not certain. Written as DNA, the CDR3 is TGTGCCAGCGGTAGGCTTAATGAAAAACTGTTTTTT. Translated, it gives CASGRLNEKLFF. The variable domain in full, completed from reference TRBV27 and TRBJ1-4, reads EAQVTQNPRYLITVTGKKLTVTCSQNMNHEYMSWYRQDPGLGLRQIYYSMNVEVTDKGDVPEGYKVSRKEKRNFPLILESPSPNQTSLYFCASGRLNEKLFFGSGTQLSVL.